The 24 T cell receptor beta chains below were found in one sample sequenced in a study of blood T cell repertoires in COVID-19. Data came from immunoSEQ multiplex PCR; TCRdb stores just in-frame clones and leaves some out. The sample yields 300,000 to 400,000 clones, 85% to 90% seen once. Sequencing was done on a sample of PBMCs or T cells enriched from blood (not recorded which). These receptors all come from a woman between 25 and 40 years old with acute COVID-19.

This clone was found once. The chain joins TRBV5-4 to TRBJ1-3, with 7 positions matching TRBD1. CDR1 is SGHNT and CDR2 is YYREEE in the germline V gene (reference sequence). V shed 4 bases and J 4 bases; nucleotides not matched to a gene: 8. The CDR3 spans 15 residues. The CDR3: CASSPGQGEGNTIYF. The DNA for the CDR3 is TGTGCCAGCAGCCCGGGGCAGGGGGAAGGAAACACCATATATTTT.

This rearrangement joins TRBV4-3 to TRBJ1-4; D is unclear. CDR3 size: 15 residues. The V end lost 1 base, the J end lost 3 bases, and 9 bases lay between the germline ends. Germline lookup yields CDR1 LGHNA and CDR2 YSLEER. The CDR3 loop is CASSQGARANEKLFF. CDR3 sequence (DNA): TGCGCCAGCAGCCAAGGGGCCAGAGCTAATGAAAAACTGTTTTTT.

This clone was detected only once. The gene calls are TRBV19 and TRBJ1-1; 7 positions agree with TRBD1. CDR1 and CDR2 from the germline V gene are LNHDA and SQIVND (reference sequence). The CDR3 runs 14 residues. V shed 5 bases, J shed 2 bases, and the junction held 5 bases outside the gene matches. The CDR3 DNA sequence: TGTGCCAGTAGTGGGGACAGAGTTAACACTGAAGCTTTCTTT. This encodes CASSGDRVNTEAFF. Looking up the rest from reference TRBV19 and TRBJ1-1 gives the full variable domain: DGGITQSPKYLFRKEGQNVTLSCEQNLNHDAMYWYRQDPGQGLRLIYYSQIVNDFQKGDIAEGYSVSREKKESFPLTVTSAQKNPTAFYLCASSGDRVNTEAFFGQGTRLTVV.

CDR3 loop: CASSRLTGTLQETQYF. The CDR3 coding sequence is TGCGCCAGCAGCCGCCTAACCGGGACACTTCAAGAGACCCAGTACTTC. The chain is built from TRBV4-1 and TRBJ2-5; perhaps TRBD1 as D (6 bases). The V and J ends lost 4 bases and 2 bases respectively, with 17 bases between them. This CDR3 comprises 16 residues. Germline CDR1 is MGHRA and CDR2 is YSYEKL.

V and J are TRBV9 and TRBJ2-3, with 10 bases matching TRBD2. This CDR3 contains 15 residues. V shed 3 bases and J 2 bases; nucleotides not matched to a gene: 3. CDR1 and CDR2 from the germline V gene are SGDLS and YYNGEE. The CDR3 region is CASSDTSGATDTQYF. CDR3 coding DNA: TGTGCCAGCAGCGACACTAGCGGGGCCACAGATACGCAGTATTTT.

The CDR3 DNA reads TGTGCCACCAGCAGAGTGCAGGGTAGTTCCGCCTCCTACACCTTC. It specifies CATSRVQGSSASYTF. The chain employs TRBV15 and TRBJ1-2, with a possible D match to TRBD1 (5 bases). The CDR3 loop spans 15 amino acids. Trimming took off 1 base at V and 10 bases at J, with 19 bases between the two ends. CDR1 is LNHNV, CDR2 YYDKDF, per germline (reference sequence).

This chain connects TRBV18 to TRBJ1-1; 10 bases are a match to TRBD1. The CDR3 extends over 15 amino acids. V lost 3 bases, J lost 10 bases, and 11 bases stayed unmatched. The germline gives CDR1 KGHSH, CDR2 LQKENI. The CDR3 DNA is TGTGCCAGCTCACCCACTTTCCGACAGGGGGCGGGAGCTTTCTTT. Protein product: CASSPTFRQGAGAFF.

The chain couples TRBV9 to TRBJ1-6; the match to TRBD1 covers 7 bases. The CDR3 is 16 amino acids. Germline V gene sequence: CDR1 SGDLS, CDR2 YYNGEE. Trimming cost V 1 base and J 3 bases; bases outside gene matches: 4. CDR3 in DNA: TGTGCCAGCAGCGTAACAGGGGACGTCTATAATTCACCCCTCCACTTT. Residues: CASSVTGDVYNSPLHF.

This chain connects TRBV3-1 (or the pseudogene TRBV3-2) to TRBJ2-5, with D hard to call. Trimming removed 2 bases at V and 5 bases at J, with 3 bases between. The CDR3 length is 11 residues. Germline loops: CDR1 LGHDT, CDR2 YNNKEL (reference sequence). The CDR3: CASSQSETQYF. CDR3 DNA sequence: TGTGCCAGCAGCCAAAGCGAGACCCAGTACTTC.

The genes are TRBV4-1 and TRBJ1-4, with a tentative D call TRBD1 (5 bases). Germline CDR1 MGHRA, CDR2 YSYEKL. The ends were cut back, 3 bases at V and 4 bases at J, with 18 bases in the middle. The CDR3 extends over 17 amino acids. Here the CDR3 DNA reads TGCGCCAGCAGCCAGGGGCGGGAGGTTCGCAGTAATGAAAAACTGTTTTTT. As protein: CASSQGREVRSNEKLFF.

V gene TRBV7-9 combines with J gene TRBJ2-7, with D tentatively TRBD1 (5 bases). The V gene lost 3 bases and the J gene lost 6 bases, with 9 bases spanning the gap. The germline V gene encodes CDR1 SEHNR and CDR2 FQNEAQ (reference sequence). The CDR3 has 12 residues. The CDR3 region is CASSLGPSEQYF. The DNA of the CDR3 is TGTGCCAGCAGCTTGGGGCCGAGCGAGCAGTACTTC.

V usage is TRBV18 and J usage is TRBJ2-1, with 10 positions matching TRBD2. Germline V gene lookup returns CDR1 KGHSH and CDR2 LQKENI. The CDR3 runs to 15 residues. The V gene end was trimmed by 3 bases and the J gene end by 8 bases; junction bases not matched to a gene: 7. CDR3 in amino acids: CASSPQRGGTDEQFF. The CDR3 region has the DNA TGTGCCAGCTCACCCCAGCGGGGGGGTACGGATGAGCAGTTCTTC. Full variable domain (missing parts from reference TRBV18 and TRBJ2-1): NAGVMQNPRHLVRRRGQEARLRCSPMKGHSHVYWYRQLPEEGLKFMVYLQKENIIDESGMPKERFSAEFPKEGPSILRIQQVVRGDSAAYFCASSPQRGGTDEQFFGPGTRLTVL.

This chain links TRBV30 with TRBJ1-1; 7 nucleotides align to TRBD1. Germline values: CDR1 GTSNPN, CDR2 SVGIG (reference sequence). V lost 4 bases to trimming and J lost 7 bases; unmatched junction nucleotides: 6. This CDR3 is 12 amino acids long. The CDR3 region has the DNA TGTGCCTGGACCCAGGGGGTAATTGAAGCTTTCTTT. Its protein product is CAWTQGVIEAFF. The entire variable domain, with the rest obtained from reference TRBV30 and TRBJ1-1, is as follows: SQTIHQWPATLVQPVGSPLSLECTVEGTSNPNLYWYRQAAGRGLQLLFYSVGIGQISSEVPQNLSASRPQDRQFILSSKKLLLSDSGFYLCAWTQGVIEAFFGQGTRLTVV.

Written as DNA, the CDR3 is TGTGCCACCAGCAGAGGGGTCCTGGGGCCGACGGCCCGAATGATACCCTACGAGCAGTACTTC. Protein sequence: CATSRGVLGPTARMIPYEQYF. The V gene is TRBV15, the J gene TRBJ2-7; D possibly corresponds to TRBD1 (5 bases). The CDR3 contains 21 residues. Germline V lookup: CDR1 LNHNV, CDR2 YYDKDF (reference sequence). The V gene lost 1 base and the J gene lost 2 bases, with 30 bases spanning the gap. Full variable domain (outside the CDR3, taken from reference TRBV15 and TRBJ2-7): DAMVIQNPRYQVTQFGKPVTLSCSQTLNHNVMYWYQQKSSQAPKLLFHYYDKDFNNEADTPDNFQSRRPNTSFCFLDIRSPGLGDTAMYLCATSRGVLGPTARMIPYEQYFGPGTRLTVT.

The chain recombines TRBV2 with TRBJ2-7; 10 bases map to TRBD1. The CDR3 totals 13 residues. Germline V CDR1 and CDR2: SNHLY, FYNNEI. Unmatched junction bases numbered 2, after V lost 6 bases and J lost 3 bases. CDR3 DNA sequence: TGTGCCAGCAGGGACAGGGGGAACTACGAGCAGTACTTC. Translating it yields CASRDRGNYEQYF.

This sequence joins TRBV30 and TRBJ2-6, with 7 bases identical to TRBD1. The CDR3 runs to 18 residues. Germline V gene sequence: CDR1 GTSNPN, CDR2 SVGIG (reference sequence). V shed 2 bases, J shed 0 bases, and the junction held 10 bases outside the gene matches. The CDR3 DNA is TGTGCCTGGAGTAGCAGACAGGGTTTAAGCTCTGGGGCCAACGTCCTGACTTTC. Amino acids: CAWSSRQGLSSGANVLTF. The full variable domain, rest sourced from reference TRBV30 and TRBJ2-6, is SQTIHQWPATLVQPVGSPLSLECTVEGTSNPNLYWYRQAAGRGLQLLFYSVGIGQISSEVPQNLSASRPQDRQFILSSKKLLLSDSGFYLCAWSSRQGLSSGANVLTFGAGSRLTVL.

This rearrangement joins TRBV27 to TRBJ1-3, with 9 bases identical to TRBD1. The CDR3 is 15 amino acids. V lost 5 bases and J lost 4; bases outside the gene matches: 6. Germline V gene lookup returns CDR1 MNHEY and CDR2 SMNVEV (reference sequence). The CDR3 reads CASSLYRGRGNTIYF. CDR3 nucleotides: TGTGCCAGCAGTCTTTACAGGGGGCGCGGAAACACCATATATTTT.

This clone was found once. This rearrangement joins TRBV28 to TRBJ1-3; 7 bases agree with TRBD1. Germline CDR1 MDHEN, CDR2 SYDVKM. The CDR3 extends over 17 amino acids. V lost 5 bases to trimming and J lost 4 bases; unmatched junction nucleotides: 14. CDR3 sequence: CASSVTGDLRPGNTIYF. The CDR3 DNA is TGTGCCAGCAGTGTCACAGGGGACTTAAGACCCGGAAACACCATATATTTT.

This chain connects TRBV5-1 to TRBJ2-7; TRBD1 agrees at 10 bases. The CDR3 is 17 amino acids. Germline CDR1 SGHRS, CDR2 YFSETQ. Losses at the gene ends were 2 bases for V and 0 bases for J; bases not matched to a gene: 8. CDR3 DNA: TGCGCCAGCAGCTTAGGGGACAGGGGACCCGACTCCTACGAGCAGTACTTC. This gives the protein CASSLGDRGPDSYEQYF. Together with reference TRBV5-1 and TRBJ2-7, the CDR3 gives the full variable domain: KAGVTQTPRYLIKTRGQQVTLSCSPISGHRSVSWYQQTPGQGLQFLFEYFSETQRNKGNFPGRFSGRQFSNSRSEMNVSTLELGDSALYLCASSLGDRGPDSYEQYFGPGTRLTVT.

V and J are TRBV30 and TRBJ1-2; 8 nucleotides match TRBD1. The CDR3 runs to 14 residues. Germline V gives CDR1 GTSNPN, CDR2 SVGIG (reference sequence). Trimming removed 1 base from V and 8 bases from J; junction bases left unmatched: 9. CDR3 bases: TGTGCCTGGAGTGACCCGGACAGGGTGGAAGGCTACACCTTC. As protein: CAWSDPDRVEGYTF.

The V gene is TRBV15, the J gene TRBJ2-1, with TRBD2 matching 8 bases. CDR1 is LNHNV, CDR2 YYDKDF, per germline (reference sequence). Losses at the gene ends were 0 bases for V and 3 bases for J; bases not matched to a gene: 7. CDR3 length: 17 residues. The CDR3 DNA sequence: TGTGCCACCAGCAGAGAGGAGGGGACTAGTCTCTACAATGAGCAGTTCTTC. Translation gives CATSREEGTSLYNEQFF.

This rearrangement joins TRBV3-1 (or the pseudogene TRBV3-2) to TRBJ2-2; D is perhaps TRBD1 (5 bases). Between the trimmed V and J ends, which lost 2 bases and 5 bases, there was a span of 9 bases. There are 14 residues in the CDR3. Germline CDR1 reads LGHDT; CDR2 reads YNNKEL (reference sequence). The CDR3 coding sequence is TGTGCCAGCAGCCAACAGGGCCGGACCGGGGAGCTGTTTTTT. Protein: CASSQQGRTGELFF.

This chain links TRBV6-5 with TRBJ1-1; 7 positions match TRBD1. The length of the CDR3 is 16 residues. The ends lost 4 bases at V and 1 base at J; junction bases unmatched: 9. Germline V lookup: CDR1 MNHEY, CDR2 SVGAGI. The CDR3 nucleotides are TGTGCCAGCAGTTCACCGACACGGACAGGGAACACTGAAGCTTTCTTT. Encoded protein: CASSSPTRTGNTEAFF.

The CDR3 DNA reads as TGCGCCAGCAGCACCTACCCCGGGACAGGGTATGGCTACACCTTC. This encodes CASSTYPGTGYGYTF. This chain uses TRBV5-1 with TRBJ1-2; 9 bases are shared with TRBD1. V was clipped by 4 bases and J by 5 bases; unmatched bases: 9. This CDR3 spans 15 amino acids. Germline loops: CDR1 SGHRS, CDR2 YFSETQ.